This T cell receptor beta chain was recorded in a study of T-cell memory formation after mild COVID-19. Study results and limitations: Prior to infection, memory already included some responding clones, suggesting cross-reactive memory joined. Researchers could not confirm that second-wave clones peaking on day 37 targeted SARS-CoV-2. Those CD4+ clones that contracted were mainly in CM and EM (CD8+ ones in EMRA).

The CDR3 is 15 amino acids. The ends were cut back, 5 bases at V and 2 bases at J, with 15 bases in the middle. CDR1 LNHNV and CDR2 YYDKDF come from the germline V gene (reference sequence). Each CDR3 protein is one row after TCRdb ran MiXCR on the 5' RACE reads. The table shows 580,000 or so distinct CDR3 sequences, with 15% to 20% occurring only once. This clonotype was observed at least ten times. As yet, its antigen is unknown. The sample taken for sequencing was PBMCs or a T cell subset sorted from them (not recorded which). The TCR was taken from an adult woman who had mild COVID-19 (a few samples of this study predate the infection). Cell type and time point are not known. The chain carries TRBV15 and TRBJ2-5; possibly TRBD2 for D (5 bases). The CDR3 protein is CATSPDGERQETQYF. CDR3 bases: TGTGCCACCAGCCCGGACGGGGAGAGACAAGAGACCCAGTACTTC. The full variable domain, rest sourced from reference TRBV15 and TRBJ2-5, is DAMVIQNPRYQVTQFGKPVTLSCSQTLNHNVMYWYQQKSSQAPKLLFHYYDKDFNNEADTPDNFQSRRPNTSFCFLDIRSPGLGDTAMYLCATSPDGERQETQYFGPGTRLLVL.